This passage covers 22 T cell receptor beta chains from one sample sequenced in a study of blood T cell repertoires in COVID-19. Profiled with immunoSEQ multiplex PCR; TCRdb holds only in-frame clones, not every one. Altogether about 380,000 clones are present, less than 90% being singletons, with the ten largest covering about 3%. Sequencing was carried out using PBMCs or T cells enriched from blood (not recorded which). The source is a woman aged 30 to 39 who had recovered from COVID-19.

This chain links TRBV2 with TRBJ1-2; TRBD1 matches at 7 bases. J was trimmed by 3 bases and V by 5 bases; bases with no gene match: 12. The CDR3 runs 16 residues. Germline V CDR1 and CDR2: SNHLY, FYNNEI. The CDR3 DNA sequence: TGTGCCAGCAGTAAACTCCGGGACAGTCAGTACTATGGCTACACCTTC. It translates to CASSKLRDSQYYGYTF.

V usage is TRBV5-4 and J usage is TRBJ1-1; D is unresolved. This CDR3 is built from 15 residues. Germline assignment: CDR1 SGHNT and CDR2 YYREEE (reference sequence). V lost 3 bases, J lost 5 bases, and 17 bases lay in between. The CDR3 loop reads CASSSIGLGGTEAFF. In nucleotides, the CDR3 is TGTGCCAGCAGCTCGATCGGACTAGGCGGGACTGAAGCTTTCTTT.

CDR3 region: CASSGQGNEKLFF. The DNA of the CDR3 is TGTGCCAGCTCAGGCCAGGGGAATGAAAAACTGTTTTTT. The chain combines TRBV2 with TRBJ1-4, with a possible D match to TRBD1 (6 bases). The V end was cut by 8 bases, the J end by 5 bases, with 12 bases between. The CDR3 extends over 13 amino acids. Germline CDR1 reads SNHLY; CDR2 reads FYNNEI.

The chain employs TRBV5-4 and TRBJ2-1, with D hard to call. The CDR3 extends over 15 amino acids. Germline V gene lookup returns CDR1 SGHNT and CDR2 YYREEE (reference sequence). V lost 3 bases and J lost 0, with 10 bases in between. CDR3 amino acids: CASSSPSSSYNEQFF. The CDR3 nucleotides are TGTGCCAGCAGCTCTCCATCGAGCTCCTACAATGAGCAGTTCTTC.

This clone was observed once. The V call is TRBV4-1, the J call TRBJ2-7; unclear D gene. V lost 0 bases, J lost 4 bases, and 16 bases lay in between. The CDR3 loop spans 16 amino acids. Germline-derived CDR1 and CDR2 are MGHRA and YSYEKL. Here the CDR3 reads CASSQDRSLPRYEQYF. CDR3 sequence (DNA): TGCGCCAGCAGCCAAGATCGGTCGCTTCCTCGGTACGAGCAGTACTTC.

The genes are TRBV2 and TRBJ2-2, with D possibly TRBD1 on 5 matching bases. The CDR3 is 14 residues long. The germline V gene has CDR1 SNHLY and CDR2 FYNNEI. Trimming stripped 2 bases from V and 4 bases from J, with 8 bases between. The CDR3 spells CASSEQGFTGELFF. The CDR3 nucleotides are TGTGCCAGCAGTGAACAGGGATTCACCGGGGAGCTGTTTTTT.

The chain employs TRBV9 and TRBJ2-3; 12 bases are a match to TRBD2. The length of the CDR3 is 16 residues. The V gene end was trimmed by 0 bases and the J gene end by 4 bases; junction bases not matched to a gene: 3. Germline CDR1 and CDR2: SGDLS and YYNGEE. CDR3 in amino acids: CASSVGTSGGSDTQYF. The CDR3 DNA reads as TGTGCCAGCAGCGTAGGTACTAGCGGGGGGTCAGATACGCAGTATTTT.

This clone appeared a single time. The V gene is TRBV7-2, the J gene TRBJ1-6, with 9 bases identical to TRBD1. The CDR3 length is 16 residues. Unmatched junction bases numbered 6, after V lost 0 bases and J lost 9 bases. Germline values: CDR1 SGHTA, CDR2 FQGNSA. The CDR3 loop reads CASSLAGQGNGSPLHF. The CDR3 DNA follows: TGTGCCAGCAGCTTAGCGGGACAGGGTAATGGTTCACCCCTCCACTTT.

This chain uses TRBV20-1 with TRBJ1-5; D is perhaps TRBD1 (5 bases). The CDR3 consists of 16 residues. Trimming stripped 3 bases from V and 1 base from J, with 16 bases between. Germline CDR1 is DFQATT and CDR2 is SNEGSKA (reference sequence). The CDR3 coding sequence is TGCAGTGCTAGTAGCGCTCGACAGTTGAGCAATCAGCCCCAGCATTTT. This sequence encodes CSASSARQLSNQPQHF.

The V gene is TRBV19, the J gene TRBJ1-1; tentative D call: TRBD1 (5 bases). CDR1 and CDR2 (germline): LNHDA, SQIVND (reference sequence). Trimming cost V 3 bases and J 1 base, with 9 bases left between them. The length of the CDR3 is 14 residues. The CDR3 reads CASSMGPTNTEAFF. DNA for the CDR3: TGTGCCAGTAGTATGGGGCCGACGAACACTGAAGCTTTCTTT.

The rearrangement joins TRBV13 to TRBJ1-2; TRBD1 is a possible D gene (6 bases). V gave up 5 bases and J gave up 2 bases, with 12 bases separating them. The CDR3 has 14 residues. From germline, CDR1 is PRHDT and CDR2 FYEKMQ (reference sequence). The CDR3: CASSPGQTNYGYTF. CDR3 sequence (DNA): TGTGCCAGCAGCCCAGGACAGACAAACTATGGCTACACCTTC.

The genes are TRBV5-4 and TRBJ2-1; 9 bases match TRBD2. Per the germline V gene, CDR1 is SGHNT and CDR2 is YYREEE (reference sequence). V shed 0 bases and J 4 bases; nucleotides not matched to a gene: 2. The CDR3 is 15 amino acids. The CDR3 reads CASSLGGGGYNEQFF. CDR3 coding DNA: TGTGCCAGCAGCTTGGGCGGGGGGGGTTACAATGAGCAGTTCTTC.

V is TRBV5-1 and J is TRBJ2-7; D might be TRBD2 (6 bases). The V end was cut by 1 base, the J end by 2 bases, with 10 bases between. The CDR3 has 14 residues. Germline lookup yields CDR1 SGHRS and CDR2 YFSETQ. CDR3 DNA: TGCGCCAGCAGCTTGATGGGAGGCCCCTACGAGCAGTACTTC. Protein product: CASSLMGGPYEQYF.

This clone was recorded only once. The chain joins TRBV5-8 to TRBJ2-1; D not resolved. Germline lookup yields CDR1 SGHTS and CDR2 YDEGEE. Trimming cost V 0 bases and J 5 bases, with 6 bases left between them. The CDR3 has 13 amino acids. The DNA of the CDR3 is TGTGCCAGCAGCTTGGTTAGAGACAATGAGCAGTTCTTC. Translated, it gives CASSLVRDNEQFF.

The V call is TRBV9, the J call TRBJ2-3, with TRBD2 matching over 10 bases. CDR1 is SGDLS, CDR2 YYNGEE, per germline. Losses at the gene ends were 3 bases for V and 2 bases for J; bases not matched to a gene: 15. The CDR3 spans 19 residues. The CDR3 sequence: CASSDGQGLAGGITDTQYF. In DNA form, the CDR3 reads TGTGCCAGCAGCGACGGACAGGGATTAGCGGGAGGTATCACAGATACGCAGTATTTT.

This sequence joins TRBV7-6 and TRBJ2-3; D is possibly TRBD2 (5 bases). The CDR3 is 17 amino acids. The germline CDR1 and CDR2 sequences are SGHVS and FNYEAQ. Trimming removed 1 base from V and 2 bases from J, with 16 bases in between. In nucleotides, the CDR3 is TGTGCCAGCAGCTTAGACGGAGGAGCATCTCCCACAGATACGCAGTATTTT. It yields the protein CASSLDGGASPTDTQYF.

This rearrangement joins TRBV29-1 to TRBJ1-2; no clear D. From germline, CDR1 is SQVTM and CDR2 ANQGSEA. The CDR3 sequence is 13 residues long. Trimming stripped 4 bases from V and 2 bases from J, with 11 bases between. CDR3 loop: CSVGAALNYGYTF. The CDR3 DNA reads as TGCAGCGTTGGGGCAGCTTTAAACTATGGCTACACCTTC.

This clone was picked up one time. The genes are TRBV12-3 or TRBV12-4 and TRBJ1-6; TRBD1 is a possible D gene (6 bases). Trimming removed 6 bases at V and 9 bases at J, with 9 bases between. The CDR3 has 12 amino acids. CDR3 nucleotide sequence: TGTGCCAGCAGCACAGGGCTTTCACCCCTCCACTTT. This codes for CASSTGLSPLHF.

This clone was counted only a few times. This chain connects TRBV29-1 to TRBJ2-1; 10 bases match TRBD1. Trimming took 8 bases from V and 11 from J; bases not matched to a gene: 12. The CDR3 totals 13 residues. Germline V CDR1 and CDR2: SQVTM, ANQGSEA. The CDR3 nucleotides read TGCAGCACAACCGGGACAGGGGCTTTACAGCAGTTCTTC. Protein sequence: CSTTGTGALQQFF.

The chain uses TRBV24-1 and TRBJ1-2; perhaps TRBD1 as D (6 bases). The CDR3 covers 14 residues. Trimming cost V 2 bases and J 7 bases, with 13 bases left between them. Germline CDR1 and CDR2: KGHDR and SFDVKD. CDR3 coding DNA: TGTGCCACCAGTGATTACCACAGGGATAGTGGCTACACCTTC. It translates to CATSDYHRDSGYTF.

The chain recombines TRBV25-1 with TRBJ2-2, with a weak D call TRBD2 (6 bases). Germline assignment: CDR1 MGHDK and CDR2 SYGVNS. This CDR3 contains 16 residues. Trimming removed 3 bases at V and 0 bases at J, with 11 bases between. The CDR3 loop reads CASSDPGLSNTGELFF. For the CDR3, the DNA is TGTGCCAGCAGTGACCCGGGACTTTCGAACACCGGGGAGCTGTTTTTT.

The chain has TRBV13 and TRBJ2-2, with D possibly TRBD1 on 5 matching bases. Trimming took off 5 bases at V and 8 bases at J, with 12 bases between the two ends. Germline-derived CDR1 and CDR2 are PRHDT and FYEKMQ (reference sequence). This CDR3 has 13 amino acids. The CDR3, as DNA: TGTGCCAGCAGCCGTCAGGGAATTGGGGAGCTGTTTTTT. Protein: CASSRQGIGELFF.